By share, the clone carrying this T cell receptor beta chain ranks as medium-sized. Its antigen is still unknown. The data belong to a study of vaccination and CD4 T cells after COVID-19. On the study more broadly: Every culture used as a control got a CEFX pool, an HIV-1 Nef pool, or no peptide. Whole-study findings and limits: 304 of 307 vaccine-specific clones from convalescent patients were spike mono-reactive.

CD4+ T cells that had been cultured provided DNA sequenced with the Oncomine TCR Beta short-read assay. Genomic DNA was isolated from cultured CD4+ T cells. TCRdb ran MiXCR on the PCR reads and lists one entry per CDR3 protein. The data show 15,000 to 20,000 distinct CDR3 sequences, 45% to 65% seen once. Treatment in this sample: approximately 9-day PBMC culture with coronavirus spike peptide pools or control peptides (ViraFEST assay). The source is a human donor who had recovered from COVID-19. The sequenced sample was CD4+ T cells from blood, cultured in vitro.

CDR3 in amino acids: CASSLTGPARAQYF. The CDR3, as DNA: TGTGCCAGCAGCTTAACGGGACCCGCGCGGGCCCAGTACTTC. The chain employs TRBV7-9 and TRBJ2-5, with D tentatively TRBD1 or TRBD2 (5 bases each). The length of the CDR3 is 14 residues. Trimming pared 2 bases from V and 9 bases from J, leaving 16 bases between. In germline, CDR1 is SEHNR, CDR2 FQNEAQ (reference sequence).